Listed here are 18 T cell receptor beta chains from one sample, sequenced in a study of cytomegalovirus exposure and HLA in healthy donors. The data were produced by immunoSEQ multiplex PCR, yet TCRdb's version contains in-frame clones alone and is incomplete. The data contain about 57,000 clones, 70% to 90% of them singletons. The sample taken for sequencing was PBMCs. The receptors come from a young woman in good health and CMV-seronegative.

The rearrangement links TRBV15 to TRBJ2-7; tentatively, D is TRBD1 (6 bases). V gave up 2 bases and J gave up 3 bases, with 11 bases separating them. The CDR3 is 14 residues long. CDR1 and CDR2 from the germline V gene are LNHNV and YYDKDF (reference sequence). CDR3 residues: CATSRYTGLYEQYF. CDR3 DNA sequence: TGTGCCACCAGCAGATATACAGGGCTCTACGAGCAGTACTTC. Complete variable domain (other parts from reference TRBV15 and TRBJ2-7): DAMVIQNPRYQVTQFGKPVTLSCSQTLNHNVMYWYQQKSSQAPKLLFHYYDKDFNNEADTPDNFQSRRPNTSFCFLDIRSPGLGDTAMYLCATSRYTGLYEQYFGPGTRLTVT.

The rearrangement links TRBV5-1 to TRBJ2-3; the match to TRBD2 covers 10 bases. The V gene's germline CDR1 is SGHRS and CDR2 YFSETQ. The CDR3 consists of 14 residues. The ends lost 3 bases at V and 5 bases at J; junction bases unmatched: 3. The CDR3: CASSSRLAGDTQYF. Here the CDR3 DNA reads TGCGCCAGCAGCTCGAGACTAGCGGGAGATACGCAGTATTTT.

The chain is built from TRBV7-2 and TRBJ1-4; 8 bases agree with TRBD1. Losses at the gene ends were 2 bases for V and 5 bases for J; bases not matched to a gene: 10. The CDR3 extends over 17 amino acids. Germline values: CDR1 SGHTA, CDR2 FQGNSA. CDR3 sequence: CASSLRPGQAGNEKLFF. In DNA form, the CDR3 reads TGTGCCAGCAGCTTAAGACCGGGACAGGCGGGGAATGAAAAACTGTTTTTT.

This clone was counted between two and nine times. V usage is TRBV9 and J usage is TRBJ2-3; 11 nucleotides agree with TRBD2. The CDR3 has 15 amino acids. Germline lookup yields CDR1 SGDLS and CDR2 YYNGEE. Trimming cost V 3 bases and J 2 bases; bases outside gene matches: 2. The CDR3 DNA reads as TGTGCCAGCAGCGGGGGACTAGCGGCCACAGATACGCAGTATTTT. Protein sequence: CASSGGLAATDTQYF.

This chain links TRBV5-1 with TRBJ2-7, with D possibly matching TRBD1 (6 bases). The ends were cut back, 4 bases at V and 0 bases at J, with 11 bases in the middle. The CDR3 spans 14 residues. Germline CDR1 SGHRS, CDR2 YFSETQ. CDR3 sequence reads: CASSLGTPSYEQYF. In DNA form, the CDR3 reads TGCGCCAGCAGCCTAGGGACACCCTCCTACGAGCAGTACTTC.

This chain uses TRBV5-1 with TRBJ1-3; D is undetermined. This CDR3 region has 14 residues. Trimming pared 0 bases from V and 2 bases from J, leaving 6 bases between. Germline values: CDR1 SGHRS, CDR2 YFSETQ. CDR3 amino acids: CASSLESPGNTIYF. CDR3 nucleotide sequence: TGCGCCAGCAGCTTGGAGAGCCCTGGAAACACCATATATTTT.

V usage is TRBV19 and J usage is TRBJ1-1; D not certain. Trimming left V 3 bases short and J 2 bases short, with 7 bases between. This CDR3 is built from 13 residues. Per germline, CDR1 LNHDA and CDR2 SQIVND (reference sequence). In DNA form, the CDR3 reads TGTGCCAGTAGTATCGTCAGAAACACTGAAGCTTTCTTT. This sequence encodes CASSIVRNTEAFF.

The chain employs TRBV4-1 and TRBJ2-7, with no clear D. Germline V gene sequence: CDR1 MGHRA, CDR2 YSYEKL. The CDR3 consists of 16 residues. Between the trimmed V and J ends, which lost 0 bases and 3 bases, there was a span of 15 bases. CDR3 region: CASSQEDGTAHYEQYF. CDR3 in DNA: TGCGCCAGCAGCCAAGAAGATGGTACAGCTCACTACGAGCAGTACTTC.

This chain connects TRBV19 to TRBJ1-2; 9 nucleotides line up with TRBD1. V shed 9 bases and J 10 bases; nucleotides not matched to a gene: 18. CDR1 is LNHDA and CDR2 is SQIVND in the germline V gene (reference sequence). The CDR3 extends over 15 amino acids. CDR3 in amino acids: CARTQFRDRVSHYTF. In DNA form, the CDR3 reads TGTGCCAGAACTCAATTCCGGGACAGGGTCTCTCACTACACCTTC.

The rearrangement links TRBV7-2 to TRBJ1-5; D is undetermined. The V gene lost 1 base and the J gene lost 3 bases, with 7 bases spanning the gap. CDR3 size: 14 residues. Germline assignment: CDR1 SGHTA and CDR2 FQGNSA. The CDR3 loop reads CASSLDTFNQPQHF. DNA of the CDR3: TGTGCCAGCAGCTTAGACACATTCAATCAGCCCCAGCATTTT.

This chain joins TRBV28 and TRBJ2-1, with D possibly TRBD1 on 6 matching bases. The CDR3 totals 17 residues. Germline CDR1 reads MDHEN; CDR2 reads SYDVKM. Trimming cost V 5 bases and J 9 bases, with 26 bases left between them. The CDR3 coding sequence is TGTGCCAGCAGTCTGCTCTGGGGCAGGGGTAGGTCGGGTGAGCAGTTCTTC. This codes for CASSLLWGRGRSGEQFF.

This chain connects TRBV30 to TRBJ1-4; 7 bases line up with TRBD1. The CDR3 consists of 16 residues. The V segment lost 3 bases and the J segment 2 bases; nucleotides outside the gene matches: 9. Germline CDR1 is GTSNPN and CDR2 is SVGIG (reference sequence). The CDR3 coding sequence is TGTGCCTGGAGCGGAAGAGACAGGGTGACTAATGAAAAACTGTTTTTT. Translating it yields CAWSGRDRVTNEKLFF.

Written as DNA, the CDR3 is TGCGCCAGCAGCCAAGATCGGCGGGGGGGGACGAATACGCAGTATTTT. Protein sequence: CASSQDRRGGTNTQYF. The chain joins TRBV4-1 to TRBJ2-3; TRBD2 agrees at 9 bases. Germline V gene data show CDR1 as MGHRA and CDR2 as YSYEKL. The CDR3 has 16 residues. With 0 bases clipped from V and 7 bases from J, the junction kept 8 bases outside the gene matches.

This chain connects TRBV2 to TRBJ1-2; D gene ambiguous. The germline gives CDR1 SNHLY, CDR2 FYNNEI. The V end lost 2 bases, the J end lost 4 bases, and 11 bases lay between the germline ends. There are 14 residues in the CDR3. CDR3 amino acids: CASSEQVKSYGYTF. The CDR3 DNA is TGTGCCAGCAGTGAACAGGTCAAGAGCTATGGCTACACCTTC. Looking up the rest from reference TRBV2 and TRBJ1-2 gives the full variable domain: EPEVTQTPSHQVTQMGQEVILRCVPISNHLYFYWYRQILGQKVEFLVSFYNNEISEKSEIFDDQFSVERPDGSNFTLKIRSTKLEDSAMYFCASSEQVKSYGYTFGSGTRLTVV.

DNA of the CDR3: TGTGCCAGCAGCTTGACGGGGGGCTATTACAATGAGCAGTTCTTC. This encodes CASSLTGGYYNEQFF. The chain couples TRBV5-6 to TRBJ2-1, with a possible D match to TRBD2 (7 bases). The length of the CDR3 is 15 residues. V lost 1 base to trimming and J lost 4 bases, with 12 bases between them. Germline values: CDR1 SGHDT, CDR2 YYEEEE.

This clone was seen a few times. The V and J genes are TRBV11-2 and TRBJ1-2; TRBD1 matches 8 bases. The V gene end was trimmed by 1 base and the J gene end by 3 bases; junction bases not matched to a gene: 1. From germline, CDR1 is SGHAT and CDR2 FQNNGV. The CDR3 consists of 14 residues. CDR3 DNA: TGTGCCAGCAGCTTAGGGACAGGGTACTATGGCTACACCTTC. This gives the protein CASSLGTGYYGYTF.

The chain recombines TRBV28 with TRBJ2-5, with D perhaps matching TRBD2 (6 bases). V was cut by 6 bases and J by 4 bases, with 15 bases left in between. Germline V gene lookup returns CDR1 MDHEN and CDR2 SYDVKM. The CDR3 is 14 amino acids. The DNA for the CDR3 is TGTGCCAGCAGCCGAGTGGGGGGAGGAGAGACCCAGTACTTC. As protein: CASSRVGGGETQYF.

The gene calls are TRBV7-9 and TRBJ1-1; 9 bases match TRBD1. Germline V lookup: CDR1 SEHNR, CDR2 FQNEAQ (reference sequence). This CDR3 has 13 amino acids. V dropped 5 bases and J dropped 7; count of bases not matched to a gene: 5. The CDR3 nucleotides are TGTGCCAGCAGCGTTGGACAGGGGCTTGAAGCTTTCTTT. It translates to CASSVGQGLEAFF.